The rows below give T cell receptor beta chains drawn from one sample of a study of T cell responses to AZD1222 COVID-19 vaccine. Here immunoSEQ multiplex PCR was the method, and the copy in TCRdb shows in-frame clones only, minus some. Among 150,000 or so clones listed, roughly 90% were seen once. Sequencing used peripheral blood, obtained on day 0 of AZD1222 vaccination. The origin of the receptors is an adult in good health. The CDR3 runs from the conserved cysteine through the conserved F or W. Clone size is given for some rows only: seen once, a few or many times, or a class if the clone is expanded.

CDR3: CASRRGNNSPLHF; V: TRBV6-5; size: -; J: TRBJ1-6
CDR3: CASSLGLAGGGETQYF; V: TRBV28; size: -; J: TRBJ2-5
CDR3: CASSYSLDRIYEQYF; V: TRBV6-5; size: -; J: TRBJ2-7
CDR3: CASSYSRSYNEQFF; V: TRBV6-5; size: -; J: TRBJ2-1
CDR3: CASSLLAGGPYEQYF; V: TRBV28; size: once; J: TRBJ2-7
CDR3: CASSQSLGSEQYF; V: TRBV7-3; size: -; J: TRBJ2-7
CDR3: CASRRANTGELFF; V: TRBV30; size: few; J: TRBJ2-2
CDR3: CASSSGLAGLDEQFF; V: TRBV5-1; size: -; J: TRBJ2-1
CDR3: CASSLFVSYEQYF; V: TRBV5-5; size: once; J: TRBJ2-7
CDR3: CASSLTGGNTGELFF; V: TRBV7-9; size: -; J: TRBJ2-2
CDR3: CASGSPWNTQYF; V: TRBV12-3/TRBV12-4; size: -; J: TRBJ2-3
CDR3: CASSQARVTETQYF; V: TRBV3-1/TRBV3-2; size: once; J: TRBJ2-5
CDR3: CASSLGLAVYNEQFF; V: TRBV28; size: -; J: TRBJ2-1
CDR3: CASSHQSTDTQYF; V: TRBV4-1; size: -; J: TRBJ2-3
CDR3: CATSESGRANTGELFF; V: TRBV24-1; size: -; J: TRBJ2-2
CDR3: CASTSGVGVSYGYTF; V: TRBV19; size: -; J: TRBJ1-2
CDR3: CASSIHRGSNQPQHF; V: TRBV6-5; size: -; J: TRBJ1-5
CDR3: CASTKQGTNTEAFF; V: TRBV9; size: -; J: TRBJ1-1
CDR3: CASMLASAQETQYF; V: TRBV2; size: -; J: TRBJ2-5
CDR3: CASIQGYEQYF; V: TRBV6-5; size: -; J: TRBJ2-7
CDR3: CASTAGFDNSPLHF; V: TRBV28; size: -; J: TRBJ1-6
CDR3: CSASFQGNYGYTF; V: TRBV20-1; size: -; J: TRBJ1-2
CDR3: CAWSVRENQPQHF; V: TRBV30; size: once; J: TRBJ1-5
CDR3: CASSLGNSGAYGYTF; V: TRBV4-1; size: once; J: TRBJ1-2
CDR3: CASSFPGSGNSPLHF; V: TRBV6-2/TRBV6-3; size: -; J: TRBJ1-6
CDR3: CASRVQGHNYGYTF; V: TRBV19; size: -; J: TRBJ1-2
CDR3: CASSIGWDNEQFF; V: TRBV19; size: -; J: TRBJ2-1
CDR3: CATTGAGANVLTF; V: TRBV14; size: -; J: TRBJ2-6
CDR3: CASSLEGGSVFNEQFF; V: TRBV11-3; size: -; J: TRBJ2-1
CDR3: CASSQEGGTPGGYTF; V: TRBV4-2; size: -; J: TRBJ1-2
CDR3: CASSPRDKTSGSMYEQYF; V: TRBV18; size: -; J: TRBJ2-7
CDR3: CSVRDWTYEQYF; V: TRBV29-1; size: -; J: TRBJ2-7
CDR3: CASSVEGAGYGYTF; V: TRBV9; size: -; J: TRBJ1-2
CDR3: CASRLTPNTGELFF; V: TRBV5-4; size: -; J: TRBJ2-2
CDR3: CASSRPPVTGELFF; V: TRBV6-2/TRBV6-3; size: -; J: TRBJ2-2
CDR3: CASSTPRTGYNEKLFF; V: TRBV2; size: -; J: TRBJ1-4